This paragraph covers one TCR beta chain sequence. At the DNA level, this CDR3 is encoded by other sequences in the same sample as well. These data originate in a study of multiple sclerosis patients with progressive multifocal leukoencephalopathy. Measured with immunoSEQ multiplex PCR; TCRdb has only the in-frame clones, and not every one. The sample holds about 28,000 clones; 90% are singletons and the top ten take about 1.3%. Stated time point: around 12 months of natalizumab therapy. The CDR3 has 13 residues. Germline values: CDR1 ENHRY, CDR2 SYGVKD. V was pared by 6 bases and J by 2 bases, with 8 bases between.

The clonotype comes from a human donor with multiple sclerosis. The sequencing used PBMCs, collected from a patient treated with natalizumab. The rearrangement joins TRBV10-3 to TRBJ1-5; TRBD1 might be the D (5 bases). The CDR3 here is CAIRGGGNQPQHF. The CDR3 DNA reads as TGTGCCATCAGGGGGGGAGGCAATCAGCCCCAGCATTTT.